This TCR beta chain came from a study of T-cell memory formation after mild COVID-19. V was pared by 2 bases and J by 8 bases, with 10 bases between. This CDR3 is built from 14 residues. Germline V lookup: CDR1 SGHTA, CDR2 FQGNSA. With regard to this clonotype: Its antigen is currently unknown.

Overall study results and limits: CD4+ contracting clones lay mainly in CM and EM, CD8+ ones in EMRA. Second-wave clones that peaked on day 37 lacked confirmed SARS-CoV-2 specificity.

TCRdb reprocessed the 5' RACE reads with MiXCR, giving one entry per CDR3 protein. The table lists about 210,000 distinct CDR3 sequences, roughly 10% of them singletons. The sequencing sample was made of PBMCs or a T cell subset sorted from them (not recorded which). The gene calls are TRBV7-2 and TRBJ1-6; D is perhaps TRBD1 (5 bases). This TCR was sampled from a young man who had mild COVID-19 (a few samples of this study predate the infection). Cell type and time point are not known. CDR3 residues: CASSLQGLHSPLHF. CDR3 sequence (DNA): TGTGCCAGCAGCTTACAGGGTCTCCATTCACCCCTCCACTTT.